These 8 T cell receptor beta chains came from one sample sequenced in a study of blood T cell repertoires in COVID-19 (dated by TCRdb to 2019 to 2021). The method behind the library was the immunoSEQ multiplex PCR assay. In its TCRdb copy, this immuneACCESS table keeps in-frame sequences only and misses some clones. Where compared with another copy, unresolved V genes explain less than half of these, and the others have no known cause. This sample lists approximately 120,000 clones; 81% were detected once. The ten most abundant clones make up more than 9% of the sample. Sequencing was performed on peripheral blood. These receptors originate from a human donor in a cohort sampled during active COVID-19.

V gene TRBV7-9 combines with J gene TRBJ2-3; the match to TRBD2 covers 10 bases. This CDR3 has 16 amino acids. Germline trimming cut 5 bases from V and 4 bases from J; bases unmatched to any gene: 9. Germline assignment: CDR1 SEHNR and CDR2 FQNEAQ (reference sequence). Written as DNA, the CDR3 is TGTGCCAGCAGCGACCCAACTAGCGGGGCGCCAGATACGCAGTATTTT. Amino acid sequence: CASSDPTSGAPDTQYF.

To note about this clone: The sample has other DNA sequences that encode this CDR3 too. This chain connects TRBV5-1 to TRBJ1-5; D perhaps matches TRBD1 (6 bases). V gave up 2 bases and J gave up 0 bases, with 9 bases separating them. The length of the CDR3 is 15 residues. CDR1 is SGHRS and CDR2 is YFSETQ in the germline V gene. The CDR3 nucleotides read TGCGCCAGCAGCTTACAGGGTGATAGCAATCAGCCCCAGCATTTT. Amino acids: CASSLQGDSNQPQHF. Combining the CDR3 with reference TRBV5-1 and TRBJ1-5 gives the whole variable domain KAGVTQTPRYLIKTRGQQVTLSCSPISGHRSVSWYQQTPGQGLQFLFEYFSETQRNKGNFPGRFSGRQFSNSRSEMNVSTLELGDSALYLCASSLQGDSNQPQHFGDGTRLSIL.

The chain joins TRBV15 to TRBJ1-6; D is undetermined. CDR3 length equals 13 residues. With 8 bases removed from V and 6 bases from J, the gap between germline ends came to 11 bases. The V gene's germline CDR1 is LNHNV and CDR2 YYDKDF (reference sequence). The CDR3 region is CATGQSPNSPLHF. The CDR3 DNA reads TGTGCCACCGGGCAGTCCCCTAATTCACCCCTCCACTTT.

This chain links TRBV20-1 with TRBJ2-7; unclear D gene. The CDR3 spans 11 residues. Germline lookup yields CDR1 DFQATT and CDR2 SNEGSKA (reference sequence). Trimming took 7 bases from V and 5 from J, leaving 12 bases between them. The CDR3 DNA reads TGCAGTGTCAACCCGGAGCACGAGCAGTACTTC. Residues: CSVNPEHEQYF.

The V and J genes are TRBV7-9 and TRBJ2-5; D possibly corresponds to TRBD2 (6 bases). Trimming left V 3 bases short and J 1 base short, with 12 bases between. The germline gives CDR1 SEHNR, CDR2 FQNEAQ (reference sequence). This CDR3 is 15 amino acids long. The chain's CDR3 is CASSFSEGPQETQYF. The CDR3 DNA reads TGTGCCAGCAGCTTCTCGGAGGGCCCCCAAGAGACCCAGTACTTC.

V gene TRBV4-2 combines with J gene TRBJ2-2; TRBD2 matches at 11 bases. Germline CDR1 LGHNA, CDR2 YNFKEQ. The CDR3 is 17 amino acids. V lost 0 bases and J lost 5; bases outside the gene matches: 5. In DNA, the CDR3 is TGTGCCAGCAGCCAAGATCGCAGGACTAGCGGGACCGGGGAGCTGTTTTTT. Translated: CASSQDRRTSGTGELFF.

The V call is TRBV5-4, the J call TRBJ2-5; 9 bases align to TRBD2. The CDR3 covers 16 residues. Trimming removed 4 bases from V and 4 bases from J; junction bases left unmatched: 11. The germline CDR1 and CDR2 sequences are SGHNT and YYREEE (reference sequence). The CDR3 here is CASSQTAGGGGETQYF. Written as DNA, the CDR3 is TGTGCCAGCAGCCAAACAGCGGGGGGTGGAGGAGAGACCCAGTACTTC.

J is TRBJ2-7 and V is TRBV28; TRBD1 agrees at 11 bases. This CDR3 spans 15 amino acids. Looked up from germline, CDR1 is MDHEN and CDR2 is SYDVKM. V shed 6 bases and J 2 bases; nucleotides not matched to a gene: 6. The CDR3 sequence is CASSWGQGETYEQYF. In DNA form, the CDR3 reads TGTGCCAGCAGCTGGGGACAGGGGGAGACCTACGAGCAGTACTTC.